The present T cell receptor beta chain was sequenced within a study of blood T cell repertoires in COVID-19. Study information: The United States, Italy and Spain provided the acute and convalescent COVID-19 samples.

Enrolled during active infection, Seattle patients were then followed longitudinally. Germline-derived CDR1 and CDR2 are SGHNT and YENEEA. CDR3 length equals 16 residues. Trimming removed 5 bases from V and 2 bases from J; junction bases left unmatched: 5. The authors' processing: The assay estimated nucleated cells by amplifying reference gene primers. Generated by immunoSEQ multiplex PCR, the TCRdb table keeps only in-frame clones and is missing some. D and trimming were read from the DNA, whereas the V and J calls and clone size are those reported in that table. This sample has about 260,000 clones, with around 86% found just once.

Sequenced: peripheral blood. The chain is built from TRBV11-3 and TRBJ2-3; 12 bases match TRBD2. This TCR derives from a woman in her sixties with COVID-19, enrolled during active disease. The CDR3 bases are TGTGCCAGCAGCCCCCGGACTAGCGGGACCACAGATACGCAGTATTTT. Its protein product is CASSPRTSGTTDTQYF.